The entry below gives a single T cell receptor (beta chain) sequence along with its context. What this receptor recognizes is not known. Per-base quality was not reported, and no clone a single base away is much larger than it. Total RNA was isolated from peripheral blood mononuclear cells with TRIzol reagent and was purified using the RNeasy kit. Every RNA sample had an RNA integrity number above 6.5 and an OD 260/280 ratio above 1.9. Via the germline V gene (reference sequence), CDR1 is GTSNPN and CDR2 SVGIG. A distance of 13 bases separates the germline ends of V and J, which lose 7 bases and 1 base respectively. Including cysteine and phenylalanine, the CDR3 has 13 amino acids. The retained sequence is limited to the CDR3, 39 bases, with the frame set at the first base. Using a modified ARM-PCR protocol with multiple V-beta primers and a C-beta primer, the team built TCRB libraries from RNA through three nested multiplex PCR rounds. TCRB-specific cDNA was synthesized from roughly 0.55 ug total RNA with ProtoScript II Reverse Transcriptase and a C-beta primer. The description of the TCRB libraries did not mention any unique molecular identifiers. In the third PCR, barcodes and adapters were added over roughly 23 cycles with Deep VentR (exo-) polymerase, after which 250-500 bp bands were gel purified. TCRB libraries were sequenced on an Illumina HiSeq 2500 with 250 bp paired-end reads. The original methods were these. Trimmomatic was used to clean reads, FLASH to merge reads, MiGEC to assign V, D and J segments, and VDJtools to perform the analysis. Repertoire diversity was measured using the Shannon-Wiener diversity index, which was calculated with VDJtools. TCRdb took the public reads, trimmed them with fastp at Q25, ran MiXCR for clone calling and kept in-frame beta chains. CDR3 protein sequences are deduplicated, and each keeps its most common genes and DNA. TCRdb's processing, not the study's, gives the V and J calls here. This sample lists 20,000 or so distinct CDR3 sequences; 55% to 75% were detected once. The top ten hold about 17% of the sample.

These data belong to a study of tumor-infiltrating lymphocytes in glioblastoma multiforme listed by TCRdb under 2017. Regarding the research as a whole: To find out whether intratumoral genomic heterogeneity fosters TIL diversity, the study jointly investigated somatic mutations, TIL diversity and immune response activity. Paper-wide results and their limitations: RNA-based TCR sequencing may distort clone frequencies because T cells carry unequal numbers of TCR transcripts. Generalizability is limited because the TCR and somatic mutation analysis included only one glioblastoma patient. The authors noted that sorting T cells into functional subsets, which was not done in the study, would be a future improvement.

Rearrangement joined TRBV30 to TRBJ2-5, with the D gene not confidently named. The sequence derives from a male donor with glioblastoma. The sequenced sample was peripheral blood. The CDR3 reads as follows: CALSVRSQETQYF. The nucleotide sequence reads TGTGCCTTGAGCGTACGGAGCCAAGAGACCCAGTACTTC.